These 21 T cell receptor beta chains share one sample of origin, sequenced in a study of blood T cell repertoires in COVID-19 (dated by TCRdb to 2020 to 2022). Libraries were built with the immunoSEQ multiplex PCR assay. TCRdb stores this immuneACCESS table with in-frame sequences only. Part of the clones is absent; in the studies checked, under half of the shortfall reflects unresolved V genes, and no reason is known for the rest. This sample has 350,000 to 450,000 clones in its table, and about 89% of those were observed once. Of the sample, roughly 1.6% falls within the top ten clones. The sequencing sample was made of peripheral blood. These TCRs come from a woman between 40 and 50 years old with COVID-19, enrolled during active disease.

This clone is a singleton in its sample. V is TRBV3-1 (or the pseudogene TRBV3-2) and J is TRBJ1-6; D gene ambiguous. Germline V lookup: CDR1 LGHDT, CDR2 YNNKEL (reference sequence). The CDR3 spans 16 residues. V shed 1 base and J shed 6 bases, with 13 bases lying between them. The CDR3 protein is CASSQAGRGPNSPLHF. The CDR3 DNA sequence: TGTGCCAGCAGCCAAGCAGGCCGGGGTCCTAATTCACCCCTCCACTTT.

The rearrangement joins TRBV28 to TRBJ2-3; 13 bases are shared with TRBD2. The CDR3 consists of 17 residues. With 6 bases clipped from V and 3 bases from J, the junction kept 9 bases outside the gene matches. Germline CDR1 MDHEN, CDR2 SYDVKM. The CDR3 loop reads CASSYPGTSGTTDTQYF. As DNA, the CDR3 is TGTGCCAGCAGCTACCCCGGGACTAGCGGGACTACAGATACGCAGTATTTT.

The rearrangement links TRBV9 to TRBJ2-7, with 9 positions matching TRBD1. Trimming cost V 3 bases and J 2 bases; bases outside gene matches: 3. The CDR3 is 14 residues long. The germline CDR1 and CDR2 sequences are SGDLS and YYNGEE. The CDR3 DNA reads TGTGCCAGCAGCGCGGACAGGGGACCCTACGAGCAGTACTTC. It translates to CASSADRGPYEQYF.

The V gene is TRBV4-3, the J gene TRBJ2-1, with D uncertain. The germline V and J ends were trimmed by 0 bases and 0 bases, with 6 bases remaining between them. The CDR3 length is 15 residues. In germline, CDR1 is LGHNA, CDR2 YSLEER. CDR3 residues: CASSQDPSSYNEQFF. CDR3 DNA: TGCGCCAGCAGCCAAGATCCGAGCTCCTACAATGAGCAGTTCTTC.

This sequence joins TRBV28 and TRBJ2-1, with 12 positions matching TRBD2. CDR1 and CDR2 (germline): MDHEN, SYDVKM. CDR3 length: 13 amino acids. J was trimmed by 6 bases and V by 6 bases; bases with no gene match: 0. CDR3 in DNA: TGTGCCAGCAGACTAGCGGGAGGCAATGAGCAGTTCTTC. It is translated as CASRLAGGNEQFF.

The chain carries TRBV18 and TRBJ1-4; 11 bases line up with TRBD1. CDR3 length: 16 residues. The germline V gene encodes CDR1 KGHSH and CDR2 LQKENI. The trim removed 4 bases at V and 7 bases at J, leaving 8 bases unmatched. The CDR3 here is CASSQFGQGAGEKLFF. CDR3 sequence (DNA): TGTGCCAGCTCACAGTTTGGACAGGGGGCAGGTGAAAAACTGTTTTTT.

The chain joins TRBV4-2 to TRBJ1-5, with D maybe TRBD1 (5 bases). V was cut by 1 base and J by 3 bases, with 13 bases left in between. Germline V gene sequence: CDR1 LGHNA, CDR2 YNFKEQ. The CDR3 is 16 residues long. In nucleotides, the CDR3 is TGTGCCAGCAGCCAAGGGGGCCGGGTTAACAATCAGCCCCAGCATTTT. Translated, it gives CASSQGGRVNNQPQHF.

DNA of the CDR3: TGTGCCAGCAGTTTCCTAAGCCCGACAGGGGGCTCTAATTCACCCCTCCACTTT. Translating gives CASSFLSPTGGSNSPLHF. The chain uses TRBV27 and TRBJ1-6; 10 bases are shared with TRBD1. The CDR3 is 18 residues long. The germline gives CDR1 MNHEY, CDR2 SMNVEV (reference sequence). J lost 6 bases, V lost 3 bases, and 11 bases had no gene match.

This clone has a single count. The sample has other DNA sequences that encode this CDR3 too. J is TRBJ2-7 and V is TRBV27; 12 bases are shared with TRBD2. The germline gives CDR1 MNHEY, CDR2 SMNVEV (reference sequence). The CDR3 has 14 amino acids. V trimming: 6 bases; J trimming: 3 bases; junction bases outside the gene matches: 3. CDR3 loop: CASSGLAGRYEQYF. The CDR3 DNA reads TGTGCCAGCAGCGGACTAGCGGGGCGCTACGAGCAGTACTTC.

The chain couples TRBV28 to TRBJ2-7, with a weak D call TRBD2 (5 bases). The V end was cut by 3 bases, the J end by 3 bases, with 15 bases between. Per germline, CDR1 MDHEN and CDR2 SYDVKM. The CDR3 length is 15 residues. Here the CDR3 reads CASSFVPLEIYEQYF. The CDR3, as DNA: TGTGCCAGCAGTTTTGTTCCACTAGAGATCTACGAGCAGTACTTC.

The rearrangement joins TRBV15 to TRBJ2-5, with a tentative D call TRBD2 (6 bases). The CDR3 is 13 residues long. In germline, CDR1 is LNHNV, CDR2 YYDKDF (reference sequence). V lost 3 bases and J lost 5, with 10 bases in between. The CDR3 sequence: CATSRLGGETQYF. The CDR3 region has the DNA TGTGCCACCAGCAGGCTCGGAGGGGAGACCCAGTACTTC.

The rearrangement joins TRBV7-2 to TRBJ1-1; tentatively, D is TRBD1 (6 bases). V was trimmed by 1 base and J by 4 bases, leaving 13 bases between them. This CDR3 region has 15 residues. The V gene's germline CDR1 is SGHTA and CDR2 FQGNSA. DNA for the CDR3: TGTGCCAGCAGCTTAGGACCGGGACAAGTCACTGAAGCTTTCTTT. Translating it yields CASSLGPGQVTEAFF. Combining the CDR3 with reference TRBV7-2 and TRBJ1-1 gives the whole variable domain GAGVSQSPSNKVTEKGKDVELRCDPISGHTALYWYRQSLGQGLEFLIYFQGNSAPDKSGLPSDRFSAERTGGSVSTLTIQRTQQEDSAVYLCASSLGPGQVTEAFFGQGTRLTVV.

The V call is TRBV7-9, the J call TRBJ1-1, with TRBD1 identical over 7 bases. Germline CDR1 SEHNR, CDR2 FQNEAQ (reference sequence). V lost 2 bases, J lost 4 bases, and 4 bases stayed unmatched. There are 14 residues in the CDR3. The CDR3 here is CASSLRTGGTEAFF. The CDR3 nucleotides are TGTGCCAGCAGCTTAAGGACAGGCGGCACTGAAGCTTTCTTT.

The chain has TRBV10-2 and TRBJ1-2; 9 bases match TRBD1. CDR1 and CDR2 (germline): WSHSY, SAAADI. The V segment lost 7 bases and the J segment 2 bases; nucleotides outside the gene matches: 14. This CDR3 is 17 amino acids long. CDR3 residues: CASTGTIRDRENYGYTF. The CDR3 nucleotides are TGCGCCAGCACCGGAACTATCCGGGACAGGGAAAACTATGGCTACACCTTC.

The chain joins TRBV7-2 to TRBJ2-7; the match to TRBD2 covers 12 bases. CDR3 length: 17 residues. Looked up from germline, CDR1 is SGHTA and CDR2 is FQGNSA. The V gene end was trimmed by 2 bases and the J gene end by 0 bases; junction bases not matched to a gene: 5. DNA for the CDR3: TGTGCCAGCAGCTTAACTAGCGGGGGGCGTAGCTCCTACGAGCAGTACTTC. Its protein product is CASSLTSGGRSSYEQYF.

The chain recombines TRBV19 with TRBJ1-6; 7 bases are shared with TRBD1. The germline V gene encodes CDR1 LNHDA and CDR2 SQIVND (reference sequence). The CDR3 runs 14 residues. V lost 6 bases and J lost 6; bases outside the gene matches: 5. The DNA of the CDR3 is TGTGCCAGTAGGAACAGGGGTGGTAATTCACCCCTCCACTTT. It yields the protein CASRNRGGNSPLHF. Supplemented by reference TRBV19 and TRBJ1-6, the full variable domain reads DGGITQSPKYLFRKEGQNVTLSCEQNLNHDAMYWYRQDPGQGLRLIYYSQIVNDFQKGDIAEGYSVSREKKESFPLTVTSAQKNPTAFYLCASRNRGGNSPLHFGNGTRLTVT.

The chain couples TRBV9 to TRBJ2-1, with unresolved D. Deletions cut 4 bases from V and 11 bases from J, with 19 bases between. Germline CDR1 SGDLS, CDR2 YYNGEE. This CDR3 region has 14 residues. The CDR3 nucleotides are TGTGCCAGCAGCACGACCCCTCAACAGAGAAAGCAGTTCTTC. This sequence encodes CASSTTPQQRKQFF.

The chain uses TRBV5-6 and TRBJ1-2; TRBD1 agrees at 7 bases. This CDR3 has 17 amino acids. Germline lookup yields CDR1 SGHDT and CDR2 YYEEEE. V was pared by 0 bases and J by 5 bases, with 13 bases of the junction left unmatched. This chain's CDR3 is CASSLAGTWDREYGYTF. CDR3 sequence (DNA): TGTGCCAGCAGCTTGGCCGGTACTTGGGACAGAGAGTATGGCTACACCTTC.

The chain employs TRBV19 and TRBJ1-1, with D tentatively TRBD1 (5 bases). Germline V gene lookup returns CDR1 LNHDA and CDR2 SQIVND (reference sequence). This CDR3 has 13 amino acids. Deletions cut 4 bases from V and 4 bases from J, with 10 bases between. The CDR3 sequence: CASSTGLLTEAFF. The CDR3 DNA reads as TGTGCCAGTAGTACAGGGCTGCTCACTGAAGCTTTCTTT.

This sequence joins TRBV7-9 and TRBJ1-6; 7 positions agree with TRBD1. The germline CDR1 and CDR2 sequences are SEHNR and FQNEAQ (reference sequence). The V and J ends lost 5 bases and 4 bases, in that order; junction bases with no gene match: 5. The CDR3 covers 15 residues. CDR3 sequence: CASSPLTGYNSPLHF. CDR3 bases: TGTGCCAGCAGCCCCCTGACAGGGTATAATTCACCCCTCCACTTT. The full variable domain, rest sourced from reference TRBV7-9 and TRBJ1-6, is DTGVSQNPRHKITKRGQNVTFRCDPISEHNRLYWYRQTLGQGPEFLTYFQNEAQLEKSRLLSDRFSAERPKGSFSTLEIQRTEQGDSAMYLCASSPLTGYNSPLHFGNGTRLTVT.

The chain has TRBV7-3 and TRBJ2-7, with D perhaps TRBD2 (5 bases). CDR3 length equals 13 residues. Deletions cut 4 bases from V and 6 bases from J, with 13 bases between. Germline V gives CDR1 SGHTA, CDR2 FQGTGA. The CDR3 DNA follows: TGTGCCAGCAGCTCTCGGGGAGCGGCCGAGCAGTACTTC. This sequence encodes CASSSRGAAEQYF.